The clone carrying this TCR beta chain was observed once. Which cohort a participant joined came from the clinical history participants gave. Assay: immunoSEQ multiplex PCR; the TCRdb copy retains only in-frame clones and omits some. The sample carries 300,000 to 400,000 clones, 85% to 90% recorded once. The source of the sample is a study of blood T cell repertoires in COVID-19. About the research overall: The United States, Italy and Spain provided the acute and convalescent COVID-19 samples. T cells, B-cell-depleted T cells, or PBMCs provided the cDNA or gDNA that served as material.

The CDR3 totals 14 residues. Germline V lookup: CDR1 SGHTA, CDR2 FQGTGA. Trimming stripped 2 bases from V and 6 bases from J, with 10 bases between. This TCR derives from a woman between 25 and 40 years old with acute COVID-19. The sequencing sample was made of PBMCs or T cells enriched from blood (not recorded which). This chain links TRBV7-3 with TRBJ2-2; D unresolved. CDR3 sequence (DNA): TGTGCCAGCAGCTTACTTGGGCCCCCCGGGGAGCTGTTTTTT. Protein sequence: CASSLLGPPGELFF. The variable domain in full, with the rest retrieved from reference TRBV7-3 and TRBJ2-2, is GAGVSQTPSNKVTEKGKYVELRCDPISGHTALYWYRQSLGQGPEFLIYFQGTGAADDSGLPNDRFFAVRPEGSVSTLKIQRTERGDSAVYLCASSLLGPPGELFFGEGSRLTVL.